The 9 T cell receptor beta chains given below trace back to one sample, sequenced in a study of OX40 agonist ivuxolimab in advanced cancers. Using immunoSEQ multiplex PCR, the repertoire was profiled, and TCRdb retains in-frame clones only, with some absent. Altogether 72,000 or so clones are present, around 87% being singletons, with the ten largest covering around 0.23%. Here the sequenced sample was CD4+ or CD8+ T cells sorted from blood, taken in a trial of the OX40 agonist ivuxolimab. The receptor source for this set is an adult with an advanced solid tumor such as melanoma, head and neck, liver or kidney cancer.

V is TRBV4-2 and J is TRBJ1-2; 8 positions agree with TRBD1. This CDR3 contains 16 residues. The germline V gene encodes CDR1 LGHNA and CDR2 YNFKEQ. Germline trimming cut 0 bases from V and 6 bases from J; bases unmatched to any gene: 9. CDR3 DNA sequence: TGTGCCAGCAGCCAAGAAAGGACAGGGCGGATCAATGGCTACACCTTC. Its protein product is CASSQERTGRINGYTF.

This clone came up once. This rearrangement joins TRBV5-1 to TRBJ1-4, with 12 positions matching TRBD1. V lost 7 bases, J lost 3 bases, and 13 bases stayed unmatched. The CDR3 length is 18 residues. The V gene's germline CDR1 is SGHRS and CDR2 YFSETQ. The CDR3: CASPGTGGSRAPNEKLFF. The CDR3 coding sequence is TGCGCCAGCCCCGGGACAGGGGGCTCTCGGGCCCCTAATGAAAAACTGTTTTTT. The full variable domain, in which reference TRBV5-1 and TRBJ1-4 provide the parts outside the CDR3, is KAGVTQTPRYLIKTRGQQVTLSCSPISGHRSVSWYQQTPGQGLQFLFEYFSETQRNKGNFPGRFSGRQFSNSRSEMNVSTLELGDSALYLCASPGTGGSRAPNEKLFFGSGTQLSVL.

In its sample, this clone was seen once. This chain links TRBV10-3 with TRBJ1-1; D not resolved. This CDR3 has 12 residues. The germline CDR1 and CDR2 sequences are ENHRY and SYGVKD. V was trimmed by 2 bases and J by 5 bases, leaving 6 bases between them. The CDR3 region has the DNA TGTGCCATCAGTGAGGATGGGACTGAAGCTTTCTTT. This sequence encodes CAISEDGTEAFF.

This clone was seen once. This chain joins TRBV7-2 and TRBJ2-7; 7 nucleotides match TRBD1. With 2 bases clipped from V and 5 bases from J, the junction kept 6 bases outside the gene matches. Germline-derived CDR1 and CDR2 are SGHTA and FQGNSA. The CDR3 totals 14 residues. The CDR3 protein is CASSLQGTVDEQYF. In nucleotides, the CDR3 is TGTGCCAGCAGCTTACAGGGGACAGTCGACGAGCAGTACTTC.

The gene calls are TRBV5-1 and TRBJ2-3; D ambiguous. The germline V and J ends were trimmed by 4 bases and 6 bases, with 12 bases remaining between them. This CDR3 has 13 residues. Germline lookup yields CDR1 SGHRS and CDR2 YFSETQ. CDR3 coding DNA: TGCGCCAGCAGCCCCCCTATGGTTGATACGCAGTATTTT. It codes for CASSPPMVDTQYF.

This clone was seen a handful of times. The CDR3 reads CATSRDGHEQYF. In DNA, the CDR3 is TGTGCCACCAGCAGAGATGGGCACGAGCAGTACTTC. The gene calls are TRBV15 and TRBJ2-7; D is uncertain. Per germline, CDR1 LNHNV and CDR2 YYDKDF (reference sequence). This CDR3 region has 12 residues. Trimming pared 0 bases from V and 5 bases from J, leaving 5 bases between.

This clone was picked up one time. CDR3 protein: CASEDNTYEQYF. CDR3 DNA: TGTGCCAGCGAGGACAATACCTACGAGCAGTACTTC. The genes are TRBV28 and TRBJ2-7, with a possible D match to TRBD1 (5 bases). CDR3 length: 12 amino acids. From germline, CDR1 is MDHEN and CDR2 SYDVKM. V lost 8 bases and J lost 2, with 10 bases in between.

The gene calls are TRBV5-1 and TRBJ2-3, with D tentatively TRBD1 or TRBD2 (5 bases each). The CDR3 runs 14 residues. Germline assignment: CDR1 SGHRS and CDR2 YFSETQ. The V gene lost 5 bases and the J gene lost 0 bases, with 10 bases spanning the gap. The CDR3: CASSGGSSTDTQYF. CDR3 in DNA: TGCGCCAGCAGTGGGGGATCTAGCACAGATACGCAGTATTTT.

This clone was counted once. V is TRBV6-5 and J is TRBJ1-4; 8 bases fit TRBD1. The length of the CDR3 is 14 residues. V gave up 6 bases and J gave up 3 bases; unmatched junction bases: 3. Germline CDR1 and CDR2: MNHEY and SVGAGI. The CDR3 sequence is CASRTGVSNEKLFF. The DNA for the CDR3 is TGTGCCAGCAGGACAGGGGTTTCTAATGAAAAACTGTTTTTT.